This entry lists 2 T cell receptor beta chains sequenced from one sample in a study of memory CD4+ T cells and cytomegalovirus serostatus. The sort gate was single viable CD3+CD4+CD8-CD45RO+ cells for memory CD4+ T cells. TCRdb keeps only in-frame clones here, not all; method: immunoSEQ multiplex PCR. The sample contains tens of thousands of clones, roughly 80% of which appear only once. Sample: memory CD4+ T cells from blood. All receptors come from an adult in good health and CMV-seropositive.

This clone has more than one count but fewer than ten. V usage is TRBV6-5 and J usage is TRBJ1-1; 9 positions match TRBD1. The ends lost 6 bases at V and 5 bases at J; junction bases unmatched: 7. This CDR3 comprises 14 residues. CDR1 and CDR2 (germline): MNHEY, SVGAGI. The CDR3, as DNA: TGTGCCAGCAGCGAGACAGGGGGGCAAACTGAAGCTTTCTTT. Its translation is CASSETGGQTEAFF.

The chain recombines TRBV19 with TRBJ2-3; 7 nucleotides agree with TRBD1. CDR1 LNHDA and CDR2 SQIVND come from the germline V gene (reference sequence). This CDR3 spans 13 amino acids. V gave up 6 bases and J gave up 6 bases; unmatched junction bases: 6. The CDR3 nucleotides read TGTGCCAGTAGGACAGGGACGACGGATACGCAGTATTTT. This codes for CASRTGTTDTQYF.